This T cell receptor beta chain was sequenced during a study of cytomegalovirus exposure and HLA in healthy donors. PCR primers comprised 60 Vbeta and 13 Jbeta primers. Here immunoSEQ multiplex PCR was the method, and the copy in TCRdb shows in-frame clones only, minus some. Of about 150,000 clones detected, 75% to 90% appear once; the ten largest clones hold about 2.3%. Study-level findings and limits: Rare TCR sequences dominated, though some public TCRs recurred in many donors. Later genetic work tied a missense DCLRE1C variant to beta-chain V and J trimming. Earlier analysis looked at TCR beta V segments, and most were productive about 90% or about 30% of the time.

In regard to this clone: The antigen remains unidentified.

Specimen: PBMCs. The sequence was obtained from a male donor in good health and CMV-seronegative.

CDR3 in amino acids: CSVELSSATDTQYF. CDR3 DNA sequence: TGCAGCGTTGAATTGTCTAGCGCTACAGATACGCAGTATTTT. The rearrangement links TRBV29-1 to TRBJ2-3, with D possibly being TRBD2 (6 bases). The CDR3 has 14 amino acids. Between the trimmed V and J ends, which lost 2 bases and 3 bases, there was a span of 12 bases. Germline CDR1 and CDR2: SQVTM and ANQGSEA.